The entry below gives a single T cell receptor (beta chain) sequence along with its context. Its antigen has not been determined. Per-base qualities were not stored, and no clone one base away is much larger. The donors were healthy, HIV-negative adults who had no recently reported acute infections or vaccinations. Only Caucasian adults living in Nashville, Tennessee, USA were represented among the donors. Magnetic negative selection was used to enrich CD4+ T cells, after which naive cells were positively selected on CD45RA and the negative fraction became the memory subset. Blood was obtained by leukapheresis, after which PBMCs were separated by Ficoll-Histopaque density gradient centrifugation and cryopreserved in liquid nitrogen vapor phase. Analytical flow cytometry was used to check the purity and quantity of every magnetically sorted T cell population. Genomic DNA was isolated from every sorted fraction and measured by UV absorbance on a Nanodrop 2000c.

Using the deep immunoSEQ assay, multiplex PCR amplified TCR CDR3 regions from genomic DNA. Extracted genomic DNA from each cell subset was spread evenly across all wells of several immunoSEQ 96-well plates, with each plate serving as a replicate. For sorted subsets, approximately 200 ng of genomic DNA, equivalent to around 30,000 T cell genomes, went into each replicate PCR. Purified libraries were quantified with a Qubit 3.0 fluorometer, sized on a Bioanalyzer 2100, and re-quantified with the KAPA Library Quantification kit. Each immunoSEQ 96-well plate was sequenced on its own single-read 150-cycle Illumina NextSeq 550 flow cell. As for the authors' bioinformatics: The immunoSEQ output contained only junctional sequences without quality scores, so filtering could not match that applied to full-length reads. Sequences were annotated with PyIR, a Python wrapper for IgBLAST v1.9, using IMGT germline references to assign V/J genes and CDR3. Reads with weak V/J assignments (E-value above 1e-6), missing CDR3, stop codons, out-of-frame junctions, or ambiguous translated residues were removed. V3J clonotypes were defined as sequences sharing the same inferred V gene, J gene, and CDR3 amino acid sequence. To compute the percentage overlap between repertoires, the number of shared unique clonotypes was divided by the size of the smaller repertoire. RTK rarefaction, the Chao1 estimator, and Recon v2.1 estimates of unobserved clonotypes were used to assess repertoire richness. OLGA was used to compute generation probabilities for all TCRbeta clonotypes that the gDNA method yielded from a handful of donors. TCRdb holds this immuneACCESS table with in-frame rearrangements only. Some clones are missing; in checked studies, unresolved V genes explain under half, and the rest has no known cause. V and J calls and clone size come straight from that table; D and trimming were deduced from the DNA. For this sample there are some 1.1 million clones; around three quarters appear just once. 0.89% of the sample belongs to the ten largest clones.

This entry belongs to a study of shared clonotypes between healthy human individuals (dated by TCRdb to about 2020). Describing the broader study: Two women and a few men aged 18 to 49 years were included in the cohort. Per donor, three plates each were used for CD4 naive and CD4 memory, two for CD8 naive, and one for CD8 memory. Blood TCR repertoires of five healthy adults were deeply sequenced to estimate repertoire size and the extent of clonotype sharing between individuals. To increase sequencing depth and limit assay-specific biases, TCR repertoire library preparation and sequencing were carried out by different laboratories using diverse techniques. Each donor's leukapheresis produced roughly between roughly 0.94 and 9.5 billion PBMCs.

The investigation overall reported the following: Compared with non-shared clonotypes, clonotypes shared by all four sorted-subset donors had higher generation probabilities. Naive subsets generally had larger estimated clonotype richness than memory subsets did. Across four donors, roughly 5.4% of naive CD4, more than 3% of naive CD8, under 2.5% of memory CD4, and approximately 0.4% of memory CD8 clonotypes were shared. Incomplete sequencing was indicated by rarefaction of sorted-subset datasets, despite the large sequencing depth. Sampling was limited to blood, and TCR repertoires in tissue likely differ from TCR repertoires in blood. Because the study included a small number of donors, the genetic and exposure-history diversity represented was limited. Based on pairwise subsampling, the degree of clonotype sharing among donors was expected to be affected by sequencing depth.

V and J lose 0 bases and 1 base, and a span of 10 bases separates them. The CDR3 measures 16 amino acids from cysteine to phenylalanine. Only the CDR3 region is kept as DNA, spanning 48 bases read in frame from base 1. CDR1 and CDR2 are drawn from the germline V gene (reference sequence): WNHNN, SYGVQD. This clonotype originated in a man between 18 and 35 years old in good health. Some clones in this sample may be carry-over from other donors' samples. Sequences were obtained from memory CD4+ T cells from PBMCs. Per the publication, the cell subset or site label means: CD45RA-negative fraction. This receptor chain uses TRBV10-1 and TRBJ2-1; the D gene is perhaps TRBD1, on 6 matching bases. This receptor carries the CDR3 CASSESRGTSYNEQFF. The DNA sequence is TGCGCCAGCAGTGAGTCGAGGGGGACATCCTACAATGAGCAGTTCTTC.